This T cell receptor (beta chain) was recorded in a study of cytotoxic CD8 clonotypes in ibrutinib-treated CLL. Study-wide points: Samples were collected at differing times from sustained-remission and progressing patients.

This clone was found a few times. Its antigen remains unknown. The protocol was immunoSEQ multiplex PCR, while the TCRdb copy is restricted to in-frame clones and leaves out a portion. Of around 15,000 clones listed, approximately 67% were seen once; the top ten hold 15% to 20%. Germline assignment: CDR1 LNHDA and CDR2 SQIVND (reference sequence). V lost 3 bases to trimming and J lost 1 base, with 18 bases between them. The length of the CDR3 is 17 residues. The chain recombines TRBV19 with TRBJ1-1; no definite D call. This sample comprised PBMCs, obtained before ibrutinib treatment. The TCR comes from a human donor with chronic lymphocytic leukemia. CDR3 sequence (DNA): TGTGCCAGTAGTATGATGGGCGGCAGGCGTGGGAACACTGAAGCTTTCTTT. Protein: CASSMMGGRRGNTEAFF.